This is a list of T cell receptor beta chains from one sample in a study of OX40 agonist ivuxolimab in advanced cancers. Clones were sequenced by immunoSEQ multiplex PCR, and TCRdb holds only the in-frame ones, with some missing. This sample yields 15,000 or so clones, of which around 80% are seen a single time; 20% to 30% belongs to the top ten. This specimen was CD4+ or CD8+ T cells sorted from blood, taken in a trial of the OX40 agonist ivuxolimab. Every receptor here comes from an adult with an advanced solid tumor such as melanoma, head and neck, liver or kidney cancer. Both conserved end residues are part of each CDR3. Not all rows give a size; the values are once, few, many and, for expanded clones, a class.

clone size	V gene	J gene	CDR3 protein
-	TRBV5-5	TRBJ2-1	CASSLAANEQFF
-	TRBV7-9	TRBJ2-7	CASSSDGFVSYEQYF
few	TRBV6-4	TRBJ2-3	CASSDGPGDSSTDTQYF
-	TRBV19	TRBJ2-7	CASRGAGWHEQYF
-	TRBV5-6	TRBJ2-5	CASSVAETQYF
-	TRBV5-1	TRBJ2-2	CASSLVPGNTGELFF
medium-sized	TRBV19	TRBJ1-1	CASSMTPVTEAFF
-	TRBV9	TRBJ1-4	CASSEGGEKLFF
-	TRBV5-6	TRBJ2-5	CASSYSETQYF
-	TRBV27	TRBJ2-3	CASSLPGQGADTQYF
-	TRBV19	TRBJ2-6	CASTDIAGTGDGANVLTF
-	TRBV28	TRBJ2-2	CASIGRVTGELFF
-	TRBV27	TRBJ1-4	CASGALGVEKLFF
-	TRBV29-1	TRBJ1-1	CSVETGGWDTEAFF
-	TRBV9	TRBJ2-5	CASSSDREETQYF
-	TRBV2	TRBJ1-2	CARQGWDYGYTF
-	TRBV11-2	TRBJ2-1	CASSSGDEQFF
-	TRBV30	TRBJ2-7	CAWSGTSGRVDEQYF
-	TRBV9	-	CASSVRASSYEQYF
-	TRBV7-9	TRBJ2-5	CASSLAAGQETQYF
-	TRBV6-5	TRBJ1-5	CASSYGGGQPQHF
-	TRBV2	TRBJ1-2	CASGDEGYTF
-	TRBV11-2	TRBJ1-1	CASSLAGTEAFF
-	TRBV29-1	TRBJ2-5	CSVDGTSGRWTAQYF
once	TRBV7-9	TRBJ1-5	CASSFPGVPQHF
-	TRBV5-1	TRBJ1-1	CASSLAGGETEAFF
-	TRBV7-9	TRBJ2-7	CASSARTDEQYF
-	TRBV27	TRBJ1-5	CASSITRVTPQHF
once	TRBV6-1	TRBJ2-2	CASSELSGGTGELFF
once	TRBV13	TRBJ2-2	CASSLRETGELFF
few	TRBV7-2	TRBJ2-1	CASSLEGLAGWGHEQFF
-	TRBV4-1	TRBJ2-1	CASSSIDDRRYNEQFF
-	TRBV29-1	TRBJ2-7	CSAGQAYEQYF
-	TRBV15	TRBJ2-1	CATRGLADPNEQFF
-	TRBV7-9	TRBJ2-2	CASRLPGGEDTGELFF
-	TRBV25-1	TRBJ2-5	CASSEGQIQETQYF
-	TRBV6-6	TRBJ2-3	CASSYGAGWMDTQYF
-	TRBV4-1	TRBJ2-7	CASSQDWVGRAVGGQYF
-	TRBV15	TRBJ2-7	CATKGDSYEQYF
once	TRBV6-4	TRBJ1-1	CASRAGVVGEAFF
-	TRBV7-3	TRBJ2-3	CASSLLAADTQYF
-	TRBV13	TRBJ2-7	CASRPDRGFSYEQYF
medium-sized	TRBV7-2	TRBJ2-2	CASSPDMGDFYTGELFF
few	TRBV5-6	TRBJ2-1	CASSSGVSSYNEQFF
-	TRBV19	TRBJ2-1	CASSIDWASGAYNEQFF
-	TRBV6-5	TRBJ2-7	CASSLSSGAYEQYF
-	TRBV30	TRBJ1-4	CAWRASRAEKLFF
few	TRBV15	TRBJ1-5	CATSSTGTGSQPQHF
once	TRBV27	TRBJ1-5	CASSFGGSNRPQHF
once	TRBV4-1	TRBJ1-2	CASSPKGQGYGYTF
-	TRBV5-5	TRBJ1-1	CASSLRFTVDTEAFF
medium-sized	TRBV7-9	TRBJ2-2	CASSPPRGRADTGELFF
-	TRBV2	TRBJ2-7	CASSGPGRGGYEQYF